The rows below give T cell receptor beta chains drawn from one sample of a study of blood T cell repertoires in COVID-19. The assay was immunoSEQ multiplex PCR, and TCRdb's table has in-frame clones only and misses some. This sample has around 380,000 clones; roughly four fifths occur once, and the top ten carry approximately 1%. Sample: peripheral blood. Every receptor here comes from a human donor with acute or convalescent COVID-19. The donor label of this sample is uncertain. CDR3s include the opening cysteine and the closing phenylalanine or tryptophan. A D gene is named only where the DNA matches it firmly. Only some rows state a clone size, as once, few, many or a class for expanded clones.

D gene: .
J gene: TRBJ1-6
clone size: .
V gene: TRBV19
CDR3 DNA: TGTGCCAGTAAGTTTAGGGAGCTGAATTCACCCCTCCACTTT
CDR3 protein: CASKFRELNSPLHF

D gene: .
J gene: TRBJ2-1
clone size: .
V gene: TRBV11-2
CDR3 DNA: TGTGCCAGCAGCTTTTGGAGGGCCCGGACCATTTACAATGAGCAGTTCTTC
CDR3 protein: CASSFWRARTIYNEQFF

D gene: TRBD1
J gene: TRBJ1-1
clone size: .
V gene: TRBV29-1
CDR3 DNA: TGCAGCGTTGAATGGGTGACAGGGGGAACTGAAGCTTTCTTT
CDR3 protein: CSVEWVTGGTEAFF

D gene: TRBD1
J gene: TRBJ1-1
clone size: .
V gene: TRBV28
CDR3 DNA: TGTGCCAGCAGTTTTCGCGACAGGGGGCGGAGGACTGAAGCTTTCTTT
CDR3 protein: CASSFRDRGRRTEAFF

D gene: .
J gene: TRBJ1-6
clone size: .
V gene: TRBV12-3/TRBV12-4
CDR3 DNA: TGTGCCAGCAGCATGGTCAGATCACCCCTCCACTTT
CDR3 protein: CASSMVRSPLHF

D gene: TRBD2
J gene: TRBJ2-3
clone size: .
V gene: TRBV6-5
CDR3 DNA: TGTGCCAGTACTAGCGGGGTGGGCACAGATACGCAGTATTTT
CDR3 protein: CASTSGVGTDTQYF

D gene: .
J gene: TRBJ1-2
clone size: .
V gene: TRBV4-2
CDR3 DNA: TGTGCCAGCAGCCAAGATCCCGACAGCCCCTATGGCTACACCTTC
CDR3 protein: CASSQDPDSPYGYTF

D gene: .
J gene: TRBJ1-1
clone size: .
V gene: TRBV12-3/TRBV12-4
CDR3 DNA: TGTGCCAGCAGTCTAGGGGGGGGGCGAAGAGCTTTCTTT
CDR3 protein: CASSLGGGRRAFF

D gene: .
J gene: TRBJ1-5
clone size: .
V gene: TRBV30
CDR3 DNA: TGTGCCTGGAGTCGTCACCTAGGCAATCAGCCCCAGCATTTT
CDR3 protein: CAWSRHLGNQPQHF

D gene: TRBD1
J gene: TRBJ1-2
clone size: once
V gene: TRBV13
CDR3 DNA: TGTGCCAGCAGCTTACCGGGACAGTTTTATGGCTACACCTTC
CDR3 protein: CASSLPGQFYGYTF

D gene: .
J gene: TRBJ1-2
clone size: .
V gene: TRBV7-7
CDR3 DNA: TGTGCCAGCAGCTTAGCGCGGACGGGGATTGGAGATGGCTACACCTTC
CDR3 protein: CASSLARTGIGDGYTF

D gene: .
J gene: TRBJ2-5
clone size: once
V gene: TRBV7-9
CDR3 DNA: TGTGCCAGCAGCTTGGACAGAGCCCAAGAGACCCAGTACTTC
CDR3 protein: CASSLDRAQETQYF

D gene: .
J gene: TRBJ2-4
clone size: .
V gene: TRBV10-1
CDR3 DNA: TGCGCCAGCAGTGAGTCTCAGGGATTGAACATTCAGTACTTC
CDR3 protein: CASSESQGLNIQYF

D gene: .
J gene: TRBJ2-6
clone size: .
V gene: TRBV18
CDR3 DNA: TGTGCCAGCTCACCGATAGTGCAGGTCTCTGGGGCCAACGTCCTGACTTTC
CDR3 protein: CASSPIVQVSGANVLTF

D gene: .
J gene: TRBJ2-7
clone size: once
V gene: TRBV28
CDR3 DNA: TGTGCCATAGGTCGGCCCGGGGGTGAGCAGTACTTC
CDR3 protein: CAIGRPGGEQYF

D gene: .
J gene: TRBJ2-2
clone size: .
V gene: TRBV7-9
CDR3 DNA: TGTGCCAGCAGCTTAGTGGGCGGGACCAACGGGGAGCTGTTTTTT
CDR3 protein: CASSLVGGTNGELFF

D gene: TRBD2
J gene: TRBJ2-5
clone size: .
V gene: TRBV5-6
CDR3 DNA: TGTGCCAGCAGCTTGGGACTAGCGGGAGACCAAGAGACCCAGTACTTC
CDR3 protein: CASSLGLAGDQETQYF

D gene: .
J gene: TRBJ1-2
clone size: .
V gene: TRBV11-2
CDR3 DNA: TGTGCCAGCAGACCAACCGGGACATTCAATTATGGCTACACCTTC
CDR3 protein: CASRPTGTFNYGYTF

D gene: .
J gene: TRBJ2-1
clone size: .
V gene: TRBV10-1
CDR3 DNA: TGCGCCAGCAGTGGCCCTAGCGCAAATGAGCAGTTCTTC
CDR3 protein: CASSGPSANEQFF

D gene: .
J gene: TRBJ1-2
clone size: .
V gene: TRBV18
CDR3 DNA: TGTGCCAGCTCTCAACACCCGGACACGAGCTATGGCTACACCTTC
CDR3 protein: CASSQHPDTSYGYTF

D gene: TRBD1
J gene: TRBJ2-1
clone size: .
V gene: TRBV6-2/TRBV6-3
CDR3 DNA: TGTGCCAGCAGTTCCCTTGGGGGGGGACAGGGGGCAATGAATGAGCAGTTCTTC
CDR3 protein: CASSSLGGGQGAMNEQFF

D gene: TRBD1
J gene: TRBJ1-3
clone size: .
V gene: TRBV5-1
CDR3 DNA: TGCGCCAGCAGCTTGGGGACAGGGAGAGCAAACACCATATATTTT
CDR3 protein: CASSLGTGRANTIYF

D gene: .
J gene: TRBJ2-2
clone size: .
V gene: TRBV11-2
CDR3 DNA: TGTGCCAGCAGCTCGTCGGGGATAACCGGGGAGCTGTTTTTT
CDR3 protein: CASSSSGITGELFF

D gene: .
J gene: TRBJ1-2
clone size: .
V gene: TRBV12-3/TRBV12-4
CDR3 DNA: TGTGCCAGCAGTTTTGACAGATCATATGGCTACACCTTC
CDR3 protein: CASSFDRSYGYTF

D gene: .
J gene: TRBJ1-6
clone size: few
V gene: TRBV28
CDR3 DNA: TGTGCCAGCAGTTTGGGTACAGGGAATCCCCTCTATAATTCACCCCTCCACTTT
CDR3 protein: CASSLGTGNPLYNSPLHF

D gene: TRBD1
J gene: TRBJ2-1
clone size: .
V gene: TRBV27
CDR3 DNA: TGTGCCAGCAGTCCCGACAGGGGACGAACTAATGAGCAGTTCTTC
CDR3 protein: CASSPDRGRTNEQFF

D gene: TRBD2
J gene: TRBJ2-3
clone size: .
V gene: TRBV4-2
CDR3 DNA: TGTGCCAGCAGCCAACTGACTAGCGGGGGGGGCGATACGCAGTATTTT
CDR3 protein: CASSQLTSGGGDTQYF

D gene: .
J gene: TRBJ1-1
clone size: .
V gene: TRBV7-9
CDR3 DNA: TGTGCCAGCAGCTCCCCAGGCCTATACACTGAAGCTTTCTTT
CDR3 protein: CASSSPGLYTEAFF

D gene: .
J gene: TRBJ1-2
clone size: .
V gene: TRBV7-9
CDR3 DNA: TGTGCCAGCAGCTTAGACAGGGACCCCTATGGCTACACCTTC
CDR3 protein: CASSLDRDPYGYTF

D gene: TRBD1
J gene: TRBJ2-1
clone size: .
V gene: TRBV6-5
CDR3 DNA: TGTGCCAGCAGTTACTGGGGGACAGGAAGAAACAATGAGCAGTTCTTC
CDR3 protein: CASSYWGTGRNNEQFF